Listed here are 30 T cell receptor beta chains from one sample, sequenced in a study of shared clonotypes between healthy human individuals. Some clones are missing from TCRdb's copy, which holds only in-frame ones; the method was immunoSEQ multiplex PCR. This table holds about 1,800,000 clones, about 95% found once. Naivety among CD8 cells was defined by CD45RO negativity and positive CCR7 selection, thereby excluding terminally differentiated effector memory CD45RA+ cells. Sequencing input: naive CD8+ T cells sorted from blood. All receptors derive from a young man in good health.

The CDR3 region is CASSLQGRGNQPQHF. CDR3 bases: TGTGCCAGCAGCTTACAGGGCAGGGGCAATCAGCCCCAGCATTTT. This sequence joins TRBV5-6 and TRBJ1-5; tentative D call: TRBD1 (6 bases). The CDR3 sequence is 15 residues long. Trimming removed 2 bases from V and 2 bases from J, with 11 bases in between. CDR1 is SGHDT and CDR2 is YYEEEE in the germline V gene.

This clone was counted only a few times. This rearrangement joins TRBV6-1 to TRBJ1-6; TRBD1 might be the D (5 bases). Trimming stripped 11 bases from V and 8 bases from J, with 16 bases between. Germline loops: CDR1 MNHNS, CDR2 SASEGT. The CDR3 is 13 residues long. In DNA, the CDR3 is TGTGCCGAGCAGGAGGGGCGGGATTCACCCCTCCACTTT. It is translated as CAEQEGRDSPLHF.

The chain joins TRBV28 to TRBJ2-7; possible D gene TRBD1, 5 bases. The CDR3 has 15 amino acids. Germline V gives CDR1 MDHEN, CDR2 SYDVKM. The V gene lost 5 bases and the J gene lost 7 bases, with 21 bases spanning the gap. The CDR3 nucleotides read TGTGCCAGCAGTATTGCTGGGCAGGGCTGGCGGGAGCAGTACTTC. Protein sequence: CASSIAGQGWREQYF.

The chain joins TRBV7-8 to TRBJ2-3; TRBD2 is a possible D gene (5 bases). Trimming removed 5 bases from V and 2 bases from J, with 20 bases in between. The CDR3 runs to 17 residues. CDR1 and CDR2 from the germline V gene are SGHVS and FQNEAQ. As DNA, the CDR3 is TGTGCCAGCAGCCAACCCGGGATTAGCGTTGACACAGATACGCAGTATTTT. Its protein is CASSQPGISVDTDTQYF.

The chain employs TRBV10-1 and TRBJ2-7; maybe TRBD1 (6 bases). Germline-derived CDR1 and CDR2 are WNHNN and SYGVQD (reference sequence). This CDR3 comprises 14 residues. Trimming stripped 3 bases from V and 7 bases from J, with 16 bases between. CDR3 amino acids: CASSESPQGLEQYF. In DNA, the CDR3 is TGCGCCAGCAGTGAATCCCCACAGGGTCTGGAGCAGTACTTC.

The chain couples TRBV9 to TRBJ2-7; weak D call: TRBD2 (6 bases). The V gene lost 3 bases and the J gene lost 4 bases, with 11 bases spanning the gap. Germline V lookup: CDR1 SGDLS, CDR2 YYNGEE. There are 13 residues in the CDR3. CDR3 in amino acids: CASSARDLYEQYF. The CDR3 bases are TGTGCCAGCAGCGCCCGGGACTTATACGAGCAGTACTTC.

This CDR3 is CASSLGEWSYEQYF. CDR3 coding DNA: TGTGCCAGCAGCTTGGGAGAATGGTCCTACGAGCAGTACTTC. V and J are TRBV5-4 and TRBJ2-7, with D hard to call. Trimming stripped 0 bases from V and 1 base from J, with 8 bases between. Germline V gene data show CDR1 as SGHNT and CDR2 as YYREEE (reference sequence). CDR3 length: 14 amino acids.

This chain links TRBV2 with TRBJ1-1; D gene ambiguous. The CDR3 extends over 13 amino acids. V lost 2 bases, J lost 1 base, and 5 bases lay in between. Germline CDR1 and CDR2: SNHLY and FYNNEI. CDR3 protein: CASSEWGNTEAFF. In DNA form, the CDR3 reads TGTGCCAGCAGTGAATGGGGGAACACTGAAGCTTTCTTT.

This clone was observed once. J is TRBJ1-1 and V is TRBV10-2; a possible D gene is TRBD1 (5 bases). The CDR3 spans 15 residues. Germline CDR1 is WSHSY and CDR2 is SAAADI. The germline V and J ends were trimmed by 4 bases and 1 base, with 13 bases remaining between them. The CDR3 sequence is CASSVSGGWNTEAFF. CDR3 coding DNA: TGCGCCAGCAGTGTCTCGGGGGGGTGGAACACTGAAGCTTTCTTT.

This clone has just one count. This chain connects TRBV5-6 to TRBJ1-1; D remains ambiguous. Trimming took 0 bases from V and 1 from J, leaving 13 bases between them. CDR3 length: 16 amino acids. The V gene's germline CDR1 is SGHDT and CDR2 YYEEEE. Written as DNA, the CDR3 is TGTGCCAGCAGCTTGGCCAATGGGTATCCGAACACTGAAGCTTTCTTT. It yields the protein CASSLANGYPNTEAFF.

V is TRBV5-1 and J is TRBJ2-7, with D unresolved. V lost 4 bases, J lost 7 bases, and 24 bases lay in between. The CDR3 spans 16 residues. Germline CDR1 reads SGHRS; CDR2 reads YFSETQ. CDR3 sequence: CASSPVNSSLWEEQYF. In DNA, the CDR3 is TGCGCCAGCAGCCCCGTTAACAGTTCCCTGTGGGAAGAGCAGTACTTC.

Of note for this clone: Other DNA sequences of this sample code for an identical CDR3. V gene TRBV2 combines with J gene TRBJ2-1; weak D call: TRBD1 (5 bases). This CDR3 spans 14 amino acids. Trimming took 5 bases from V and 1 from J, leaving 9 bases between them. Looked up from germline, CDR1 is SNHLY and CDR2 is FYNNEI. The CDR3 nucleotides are TGTGCCAGCAGTCCCCAGGGTTCCTACAATGAGCAGTTCTTC. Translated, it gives CASSPQGSYNEQFF.

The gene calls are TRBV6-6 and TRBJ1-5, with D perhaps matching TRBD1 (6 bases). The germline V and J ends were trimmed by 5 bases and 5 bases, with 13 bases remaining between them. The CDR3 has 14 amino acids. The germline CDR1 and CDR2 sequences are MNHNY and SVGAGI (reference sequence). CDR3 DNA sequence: TGTGCCAGCAGTCAAAGCTACAGGGATCAGCCCCAGCATTTT. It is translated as CASSQSYRDQPQHF.

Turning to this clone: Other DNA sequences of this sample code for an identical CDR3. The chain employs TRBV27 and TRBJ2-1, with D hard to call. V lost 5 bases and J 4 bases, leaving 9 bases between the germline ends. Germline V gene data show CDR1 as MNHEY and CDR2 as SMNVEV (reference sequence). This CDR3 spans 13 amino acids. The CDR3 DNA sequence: TGTGCCAGCAGTCTAGGGATATACAATGAGCAGTTCTTC. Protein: CASSLGIYNEQFF.

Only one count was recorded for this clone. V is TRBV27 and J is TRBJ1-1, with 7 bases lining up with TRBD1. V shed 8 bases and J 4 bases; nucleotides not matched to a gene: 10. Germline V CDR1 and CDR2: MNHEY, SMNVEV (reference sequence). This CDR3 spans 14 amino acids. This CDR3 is CASLSRGSSTEAFF. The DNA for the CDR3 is TGTGCCAGCCTCTCCAGGGGGTCGAGCACTGAAGCTTTCTTT.

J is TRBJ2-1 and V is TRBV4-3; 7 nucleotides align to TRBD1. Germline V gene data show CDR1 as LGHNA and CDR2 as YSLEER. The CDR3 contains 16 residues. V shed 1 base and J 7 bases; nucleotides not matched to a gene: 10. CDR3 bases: TGCGCCAGCAGCCAAGTCTTTGGACAGGAAAAAAATGAGCAGTTCTTC. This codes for CASSQVFGQEKNEQFF.

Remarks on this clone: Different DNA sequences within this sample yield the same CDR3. The CDR3 coding sequence is TGTGCCAGCAGTTTATCGGGGGTAAATGAGCAGTTCTTC. It specifies CASSLSGVNEQFF. V is TRBV27 and J is TRBJ2-1, with D tentatively TRBD1 or TRBD2 (5 bases each). Germline V gene lookup returns CDR1 MNHEY and CDR2 SMNVEV (reference sequence). Trimming took off 0 bases at V and 7 bases at J, with 7 bases between the two ends. The CDR3 loop spans 13 amino acids.

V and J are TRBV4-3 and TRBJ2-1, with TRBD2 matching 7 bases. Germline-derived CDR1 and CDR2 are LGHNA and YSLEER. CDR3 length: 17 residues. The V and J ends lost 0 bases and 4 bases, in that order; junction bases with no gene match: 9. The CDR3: CASSQESAGVAYNEQFF. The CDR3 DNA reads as TGCGCCAGCAGCCAAGAATCGGCGGGAGTGGCGTACAATGAGCAGTTCTTC.

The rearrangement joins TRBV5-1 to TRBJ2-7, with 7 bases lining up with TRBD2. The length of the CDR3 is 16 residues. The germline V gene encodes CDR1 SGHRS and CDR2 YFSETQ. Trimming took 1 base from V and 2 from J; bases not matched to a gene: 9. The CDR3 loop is CASSLNPSGNPYEQYF. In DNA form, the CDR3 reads TGCGCCAGCAGCTTGAATCCTAGCGGCAATCCCTACGAGCAGTACTTC.

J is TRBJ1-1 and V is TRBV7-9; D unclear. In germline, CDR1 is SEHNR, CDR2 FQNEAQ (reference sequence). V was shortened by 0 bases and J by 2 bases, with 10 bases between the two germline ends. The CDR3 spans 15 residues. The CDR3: CASSLATPVNTEAFF. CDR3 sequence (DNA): TGTGCCAGCAGCTTAGCGACGCCAGTAAACACTGAAGCTTTCTTT.

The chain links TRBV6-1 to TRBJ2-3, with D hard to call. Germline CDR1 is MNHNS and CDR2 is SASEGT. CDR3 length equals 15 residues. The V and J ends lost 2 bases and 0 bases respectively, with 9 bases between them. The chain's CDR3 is CASSELTVSTDTQYF. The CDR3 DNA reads TGTGCCAGCAGTGAATTAACAGTCAGCACAGATACGCAGTATTTT.

CDR3 coding DNA: TGTGCCTGGAGCCTCCCGAACACTGAAGCTTTCTTT. Translating gives CAWSLPNTEAFF. V and J are TRBV30 and TRBJ1-1; D uncertain. V was cut by 3 bases and J by 1 base, with 6 bases left in between. Looked up from germline, CDR1 is GTSNPN and CDR2 is SVGIG (reference sequence). The CDR3 extends over 12 amino acids.

The CDR3, as DNA: TGCAGCGTTGGGGTGAGGCAGGTTGTGGCTGGGGCCAACGTCCTGACTTTC. It codes for CSVGVRQVVAGANVLTF. The V and J genes are TRBV29-1 and TRBJ2-6; unclear D gene. Per germline, CDR1 SQVTM and CDR2 ANQGSEA. V was clipped by 4 bases and J by 2 bases, with 18 bases between them. This CDR3 is 17 amino acids long.

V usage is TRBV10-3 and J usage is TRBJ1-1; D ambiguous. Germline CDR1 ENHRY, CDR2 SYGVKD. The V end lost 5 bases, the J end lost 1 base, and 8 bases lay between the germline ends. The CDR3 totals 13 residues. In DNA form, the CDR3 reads TGTGCCATCAGTCCGGACGAGAACACTGAAGCTTTCTTT. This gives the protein CAISPDENTEAFF.

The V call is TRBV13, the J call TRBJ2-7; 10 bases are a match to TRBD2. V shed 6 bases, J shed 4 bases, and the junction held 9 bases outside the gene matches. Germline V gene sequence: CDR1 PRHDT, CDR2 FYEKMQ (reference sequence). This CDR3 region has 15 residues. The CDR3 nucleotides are TGTGCCAGCAGTCCTGGGGCTAGCGGGGGTTACGAGCAGTACTTC. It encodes CASSPGASGGYEQYF.

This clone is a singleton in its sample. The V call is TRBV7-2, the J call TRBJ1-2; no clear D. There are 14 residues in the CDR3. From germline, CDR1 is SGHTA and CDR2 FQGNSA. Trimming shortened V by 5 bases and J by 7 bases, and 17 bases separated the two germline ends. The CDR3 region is CASSPATPWGGYTF. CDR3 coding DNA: TGTGCCAGCAGCCCAGCGACACCCTGGGGTGGCTACACCTTC.

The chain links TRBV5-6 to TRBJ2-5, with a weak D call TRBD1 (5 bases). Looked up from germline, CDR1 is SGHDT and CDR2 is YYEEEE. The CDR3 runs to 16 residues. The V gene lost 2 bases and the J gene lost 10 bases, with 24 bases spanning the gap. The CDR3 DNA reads TGTGCCAGCAGCTTCCCGAGACAGCCGATTCTAGGGGACCAGTACTTC. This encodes CASSFPRQPILGDQYF.

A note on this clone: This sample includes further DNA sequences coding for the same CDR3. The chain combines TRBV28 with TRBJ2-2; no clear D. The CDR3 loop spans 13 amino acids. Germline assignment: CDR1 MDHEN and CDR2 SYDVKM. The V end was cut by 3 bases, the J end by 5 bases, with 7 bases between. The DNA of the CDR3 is TGTGCCAGCAGTTTCCGGCGAACCGGGGAGCTGTTTTTT. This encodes CASSFRRTGELFF. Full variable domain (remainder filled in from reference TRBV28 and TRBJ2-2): DVKVTQSSRYLVKRTGEKVFLECVQDMDHENMFWYRQDPGLGLRLIYFSYDVKMKEKGDIPEGYSVSREKKERFSLILESASTNQTSMYLCASSFRRTGELFFGEGSRLTVL.

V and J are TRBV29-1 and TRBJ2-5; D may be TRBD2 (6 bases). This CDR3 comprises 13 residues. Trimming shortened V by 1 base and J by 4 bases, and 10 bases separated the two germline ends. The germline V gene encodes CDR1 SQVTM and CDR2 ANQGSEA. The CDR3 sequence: CSVEGGVLETQYF. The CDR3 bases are TGCAGCGTTGAAGGCGGGGTACTAGAGACCCAGTACTTC.

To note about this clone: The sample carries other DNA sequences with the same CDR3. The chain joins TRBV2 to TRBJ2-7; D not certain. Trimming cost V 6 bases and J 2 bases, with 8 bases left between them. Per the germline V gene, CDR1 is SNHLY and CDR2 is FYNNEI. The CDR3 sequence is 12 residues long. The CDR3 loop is CASSGRTYEQYF. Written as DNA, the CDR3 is TGTGCCAGCAGCGGCAGGACCTACGAGCAGTACTTC.